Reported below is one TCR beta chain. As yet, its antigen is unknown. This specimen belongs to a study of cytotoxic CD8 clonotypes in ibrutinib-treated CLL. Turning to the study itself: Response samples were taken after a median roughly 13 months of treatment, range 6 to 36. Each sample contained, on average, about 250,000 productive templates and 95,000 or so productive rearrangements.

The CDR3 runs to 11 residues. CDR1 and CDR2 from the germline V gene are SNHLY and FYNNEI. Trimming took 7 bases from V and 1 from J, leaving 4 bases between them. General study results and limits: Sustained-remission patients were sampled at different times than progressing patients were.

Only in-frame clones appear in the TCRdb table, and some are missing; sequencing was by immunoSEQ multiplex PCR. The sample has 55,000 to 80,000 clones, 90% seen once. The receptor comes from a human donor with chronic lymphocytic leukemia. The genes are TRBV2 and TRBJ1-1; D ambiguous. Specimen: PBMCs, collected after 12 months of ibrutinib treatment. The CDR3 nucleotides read TGTGCCAGCACAGGGAACACTGAAGCTTTCTTT. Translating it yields CASTGNTEAFF.